Following are 8 T cell receptor beta chains from one sample sequenced in a study of cytomegalovirus exposure and HLA in healthy donors. The PCR contained 60 Vbeta and 13 Jbeta primers. Clones were read by immunoSEQ multiplex PCR, and TCRdb kept only the in-frame ones, dropping some. The sample lists some 130,000 clones, under 85% occurring once. The material sequenced was PBMCs. All receptors come from a male donor in good health and CMV-seropositive.

The DNA of the CDR3 is TGTGCCATGGAGTCTAACTATGGCTACACCTTC. Translation: CAMESNYGYTF. The rearrangement links TRBV30 to TRBJ1-2; D is ambiguous. Germline-derived CDR1 and CDR2 are GTSNPN and SVGIG (reference sequence). CDR3 size: 11 residues. With 8 bases removed from V and 0 bases from J, the gap between germline ends came to 7 bases.

The rearrangement uses TRBV28 and TRBJ1-2; 10 bases align to TRBD1. The CDR3 length is 16 residues. Per germline, CDR1 MDHEN and CDR2 SYDVKM. The V segment lost 4 bases and the J segment 3 bases; nucleotides outside the gene matches: 8. CDR3 nucleotides: TGTGCCAGCAGTTCGACAGGGGGCGCGACTGACTATGGCTACACCTTC. Encoded protein: CASSSTGGATDYGYTF.

The chain couples TRBV9 to TRBJ2-1; 11 bases align to TRBD2. The CDR3 is made up of 17 amino acids. Germline V gives CDR1 SGDLS, CDR2 YYNGEE. Trimming at V came to 0 bases and at J to 9 bases, leaving 11 bases not matched to a gene. CDR3 amino acids: CASSVGVAGGPTGEQFF. The CDR3 nucleotides read TGTGCCAGCAGCGTAGGTGTAGCGGGAGGGCCTACAGGTGAGCAGTTCTTC.

The V and J genes are TRBV5-4 and TRBJ2-4; 9 positions match TRBD1. CDR3 length equals 18 residues. The germline CDR1 and CDR2 sequences are SGHNT and YYREEE (reference sequence). The V gene end was trimmed by 4 bases and the J gene end by 0 bases; junction bases not matched to a gene: 11. The CDR3 reads CASSPPTGGIGAKNIQYF. DNA of the CDR3: TGTGCCAGCAGCCCTCCGACAGGGGGTATAGGAGCCAAAAACATTCAGTACTTC. The full variable domain, completed using reference TRBV5-4 and TRBJ2-4, is ETGVTQSPTHLIKTRGQQVTLRCSSQSGHNTVSWYQQALGQGPQFIFQYYREEENGRGNFPPRFSGLQFPNYSSELNVNALELDDSALYLCASSPPTGGIGAKNIQYFGAGTRLSVL.

The chain couples TRBV6-6 to TRBJ2-2; 9 positions agree with TRBD2. This CDR3 has 16 residues. The germline gives CDR1 MNHNY, CDR2 SVGAGI (reference sequence). V lost 0 bases, J lost 7 bases, and 6 bases stayed unmatched. Here the CDR3 reads CASSYSGGGAYGELFF. DNA of the CDR3: TGTGCCAGCAGTTACTCGGGCGGGGGGGCTTACGGGGAGCTGTTTTTT.

The V and J genes are TRBV30 and TRBJ2-5; 9 nucleotides line up with TRBD2. V gave up 1 base and J gave up 5 bases; unmatched junction bases: 8. CDR3 length: 15 amino acids. In germline, CDR1 is GTSNPN, CDR2 SVGIG (reference sequence). In nucleotides, the CDR3 is TGTGCCTGGAGTGGGGTAGCGGGAGCCTGGGAGACCCAGTACTTC. Encoded protein: CAWSGVAGAWETQYF.

This sequence joins TRBV5-1 and TRBJ1-1; the match to TRBD1 covers 7 bases. The CDR3 extends over 14 amino acids. The ends lost 2 bases at V and 4 bases at J; junction bases unmatched: 5. Germline CDR1 SGHRS, CDR2 YFSETQ. CDR3 region: CASSLQGLSTEAFF. As DNA, the CDR3 is TGCGCCAGCAGCTTACAGGGGTTGAGCACTGAAGCTTTCTTT.

This clone was seen a few times. As DNA, the CDR3 is TGTGCCTGGATCCCCGTAGCTAGCGGGGCCGCAGTCGCCTACGAGCAGTACTTC. It specifies CAWIPVASGAAVAYEQYF. The chain recombines TRBV30 with TRBJ2-7, with 9 bases lining up with TRBD2. Germline V gene lookup returns CDR1 GTSNPN and CDR2 SVGIG (reference sequence). This CDR3 has 18 amino acids. V was clipped by 4 bases and J by 2 bases; unmatched bases: 18.